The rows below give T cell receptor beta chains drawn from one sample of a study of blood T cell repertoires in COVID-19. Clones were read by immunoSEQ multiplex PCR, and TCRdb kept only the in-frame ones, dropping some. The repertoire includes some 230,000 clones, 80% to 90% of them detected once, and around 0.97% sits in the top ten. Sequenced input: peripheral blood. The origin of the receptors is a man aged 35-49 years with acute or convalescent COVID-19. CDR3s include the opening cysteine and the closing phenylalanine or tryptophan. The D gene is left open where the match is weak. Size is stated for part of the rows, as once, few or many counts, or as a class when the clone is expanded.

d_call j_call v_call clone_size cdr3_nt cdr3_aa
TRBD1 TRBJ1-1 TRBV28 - TGTGCCAGCAGTCCTACAGGGGGCTACACTGAAGCTTTCTTT CASSPTGGYTEAFF
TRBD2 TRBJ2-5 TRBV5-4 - TGTGCCAGCAGCCGGGAGTCTAGCGGGGGGAAAGAGACCCAGTACTTC CASSRESSGGKETQYF
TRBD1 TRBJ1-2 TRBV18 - TGTGCCAGCTCACCGGAACAGGGGGCGAACTATGGCTACACCTTC CASSPEQGANYGYTF
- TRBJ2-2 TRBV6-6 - TGTGCCAGCAGTTTCCGGGACATTGGTGGGACCGGGGAGCTGTTTTTT CASSFRDIGGTGELFF
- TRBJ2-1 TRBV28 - TGTGCCAGCAGTTTAGTATTCAGGAAGGATGAGCAGTTCTTC CASSLVFRKDEQFF
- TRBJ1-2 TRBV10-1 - TGCGCCAGCAGCCCGGTAAAGGGAGGCTATGGCTACACCTTC CASSPVKGGYGYTF
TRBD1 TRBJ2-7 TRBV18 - TGTGCCAGCTCACCCCAGGGGGCGCGTTACGAGCAGTACTTC CASSPQGARYEQYF
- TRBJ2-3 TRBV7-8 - TGTGCCAGCAGCTTAAGGACTCCCAGCGGCCCAGATACGCAGTATTTT CASSLRTPSGPDTQYF
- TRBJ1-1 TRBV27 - TGTGCCAGCAGTAGTTGGGGGCACGGCACTGAAGCTTTCTTT CASSSWGHGTEAFF
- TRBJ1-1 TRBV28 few TGTGCCAGCAGTTGGAGAGGGAGCGGGAACACTGAAGCTTTCTTT CASSWRGSGNTEAFF
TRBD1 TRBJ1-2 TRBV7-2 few TGTGCCAGCAGCTTAAGACAGGGGGCACACGGCTACACCTTC CASSLRQGAHGYTF
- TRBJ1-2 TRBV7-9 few TGTGCCAGCAGCCTAAACCAAAAACAGGGAAACTATGGCTACACCTTC CASSLNQKQGNYGYTF
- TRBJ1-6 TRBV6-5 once TGTGCCAGCAGTTACGTCCCCCGGGGTTCACCCCTCCACTTT CASSYVPRGSPLHF
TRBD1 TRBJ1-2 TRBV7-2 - TGTGCCAGCAGCACCTCGACAGGGCCCCTGGGTGGCTACACCTTC CASSTSTGPLGGYTF
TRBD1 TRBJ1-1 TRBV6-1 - TGTGCCAGCAGTGAAGGGACAGGGACGTATCGCACTGAAGCTTTCTTT CASSEGTGTYRTEAFF
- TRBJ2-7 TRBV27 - TGTGCCAGCAGTTTTTTGGGGCAGGAGCAGTACTTC CASSFLGQEQYF
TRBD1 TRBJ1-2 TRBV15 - TGTGCCACCAGCGGAGGGACAGTCTATGGCTACACCTTC CATSGGTVYGYTF
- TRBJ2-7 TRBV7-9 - TGTGCCAGCAGCTTAGAGCCGTTGAGCTCCTACGAGCAGTACTTC CASSLEPLSSYEQYF
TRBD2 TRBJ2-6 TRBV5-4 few TGTGCCAGCAGCTATCGTGCGGGGGGCTATTCTGGGGCCAACGTCCTGACTTTC CASSYRAGGYSGANVLTF
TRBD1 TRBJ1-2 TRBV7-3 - TGTGCCAGCAGCAGGGACAGGACCTCCTATGGCTACACCTTC CASSRDRTSYGYTF
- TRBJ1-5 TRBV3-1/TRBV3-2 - TGTGCCAGCAGCCAAGGGGGACTTAGCAATCAGCCCCAGCATTTT CASSQGGLSNQPQHF
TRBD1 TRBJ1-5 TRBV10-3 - TGTGCCATCAGCTCGGGACAGGGGGGGACTCAGCCCCAGCATTTT CAISSGQGGTQPQHF
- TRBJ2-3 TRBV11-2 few TGTGCCAGCAGCTTAGGGGCAAGAGGCACAGATACGCAGTATTTT CASSLGARGTDTQYF
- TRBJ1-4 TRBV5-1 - TGCGCCAGCAGCTTGGCAGGGGCTAATGAAAAACTGTTTTTT CASSLAGANEKLFF
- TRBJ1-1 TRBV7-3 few TGTGCCAGCAGCTTAAAGGGCCGGGATGAAGCTTTCTTT CASSLKGRDEAFF
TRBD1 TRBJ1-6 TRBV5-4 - TGTGCCAGCAGCTTGGGACAGGGGGTTTCACCCCTCCACTTT CASSLGQGVSPLHF
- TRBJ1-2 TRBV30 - TGTGCCTGGAACCTGATCGACAGGACTTATGGCTACACCTTC CAWNLIDRTYGYTF
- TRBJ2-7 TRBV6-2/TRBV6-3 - TGTGCCAGCAGTTACCGGTCGGGTTCCTCCTACGAGCAGTACTTC CASSYRSGSSYEQYF
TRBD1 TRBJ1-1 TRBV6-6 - TGTGCCAGCAGTTATTCGACAGGGAGTCCGACTGAAGCTTTCTTT CASSYSTGSPTEAFF
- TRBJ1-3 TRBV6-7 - - CASSSSTLSDSSGNTIYF
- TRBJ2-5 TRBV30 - TGTGCCTGGAAACAGGGAAAGCAAGAGACCCAGTACTTC CAWKQGKQETQYF
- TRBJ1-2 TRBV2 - TGTGCCAGCAGTGAGAGCTCTAATGGCTACACCTTC CASSESSNGYTF
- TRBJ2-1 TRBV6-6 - TGTGCCAGCAGTCGCTATAATCGCGGGGCGACAAACAATGAGCAGTTCTTC CASSRYNRGATNNEQFF
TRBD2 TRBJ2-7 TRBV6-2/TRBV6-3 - TGTGCCAGCAGTTATACCGGGACTAGCCCCCACGAGCAGTACTTC CASSYTGTSPHEQYF
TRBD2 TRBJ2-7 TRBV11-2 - TGTGCCAGCAGCTTAGGTGGACTAGCGCGTGATTACGAGCAGTACTTC CASSLGGLARDYEQYF
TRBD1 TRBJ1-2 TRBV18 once TGTGCCAGCTCACTACCGACAGGGGAATCTAGCGGCTACACCTTC CASSLPTGESSGYTF
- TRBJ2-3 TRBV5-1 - TGCGCCACTCACTCAGGGGCCCTAGACACAGATACGCAGTATTTT CATHSGALDTDTQYF
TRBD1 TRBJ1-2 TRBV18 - TGTGCCAGCTCACCACAGAGACAGGGAATAGACTATGGCTACACCTTC CASSPQRQGIDYGYTF
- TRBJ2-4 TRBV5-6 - TGTGCCAGCAGTTCCGGGGAAGGTACCAAAAACATTCAGTACTTC CASSSGEGTKNIQYF
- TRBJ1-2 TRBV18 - TGTGCCAGCTCACCTCGACAGAACTATGGCTACACCTTC CASSPRQNYGYTF
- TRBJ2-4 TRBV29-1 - TGCAGCGTTATGCGGGACATTCAGTACTTC CSVMRDIQYF